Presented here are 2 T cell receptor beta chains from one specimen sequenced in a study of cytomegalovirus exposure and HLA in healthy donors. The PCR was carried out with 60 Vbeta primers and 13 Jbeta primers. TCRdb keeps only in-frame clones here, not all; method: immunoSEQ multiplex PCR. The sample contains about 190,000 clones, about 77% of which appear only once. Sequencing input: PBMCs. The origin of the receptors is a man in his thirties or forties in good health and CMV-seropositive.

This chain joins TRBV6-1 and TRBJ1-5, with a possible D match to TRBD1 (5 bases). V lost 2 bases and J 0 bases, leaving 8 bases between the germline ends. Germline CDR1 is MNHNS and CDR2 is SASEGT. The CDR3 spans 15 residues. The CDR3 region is CASSEQGYSNQPQHF. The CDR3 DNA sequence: TGTGCCAGCAGTGAACAGGGTTATAGCAATCAGCCCCAGCATTTT.

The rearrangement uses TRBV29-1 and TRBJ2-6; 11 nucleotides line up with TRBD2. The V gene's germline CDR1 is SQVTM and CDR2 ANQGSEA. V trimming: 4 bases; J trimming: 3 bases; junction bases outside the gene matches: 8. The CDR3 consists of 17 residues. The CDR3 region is CSVGGLAGSGGANVLTF. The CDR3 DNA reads TGCAGCGTTGGTGGACTAGCGGGTTCAGGTGGGGCCAACGTCCTGACTTTC.